What follows are 13 T cell receptor beta chains derived from one specimen sequenced in a study of vaccination and CD4 T cells after COVID-19. These receptors are not linked to any known antigen. The treatment denotes: roughly ten-day PBMC culture with coronavirus spike peptide pools or control peptides (ViraFEST assay). The Oncomine TCR Beta short-read assay was what sequenced the DNA obtained from cultured CD4+ T cells. Each CDR3 protein gets one entry after TCRdb re-called the PCR reads with MiXCR. In the table there are about 15,000 distinct CDR3 sequences, approximately 52% of which are singletons. The specimen was CD4+ T cells from blood, cultured in vitro. Receptors originate from a human donor who had recovered from COVID-19.

This clonotype was counted between two and nine times. The chain recombines TRBV19 with TRBJ1-5, with D uncertain. The CDR3 sequence is 12 residues long. Germline loops: CDR1 LNHDA, CDR2 SQIVND (reference sequence). V was shortened by 6 bases and J by 4 bases, with 7 bases between the two germline ends. The CDR3 protein is CASSVLNQPQHF. CDR3 in DNA: TGTGCCAGTAGCGTTCTTAATCAGCCCCAGCATTTT.

V usage is TRBV6-2 or TRBV6-3 and J usage is TRBJ1-1; possible D gene TRBD1, 5 bases. The V and J ends lost 10 bases and 1 base respectively, with 10 bases between them. The CDR3 covers 12 residues. CDR1 MNHEY and CDR2 SVGEGT come from the germline V gene. In DNA, the CDR3 is TGTGCCACCCGGGGGGGGAACACTGAAGCTTTCTTT. This gives the protein CATRGGNTEAFF.

The chain is built from TRBV30 and TRBJ1-6, with 9 bases identical to TRBD1. Per the germline V gene, CDR1 is GTSNPN and CDR2 is SVGIG (reference sequence). Unmatched junction bases numbered 5, after V lost 5 bases and J lost 6 bases. The length of the CDR3 is 14 residues. DNA of the CDR3: TGTGCCTGGTCACAGGGGGCGCCTAATTCACCCCTCCACTTT. This codes for CAWSQGAPNSPLHF.

This clonotype has a handful of counts. V is TRBV20-1 and J is TRBJ2-1; 8 positions agree with TRBD2. The germline gives CDR1 DFQATT, CDR2 SNEGSKA (reference sequence). V lost 0 bases, J lost 7 bases, and 8 bases stayed unmatched. The CDR3 has 15 residues. This CDR3 reads CSARDPREGLNEQFF. The CDR3 region has the DNA TGCAGTGCTAGAGATCCCCGGGAGGGATTGAATGAGCAGTTCTTC.

This chain connects TRBV5-1 to TRBJ1-2; D is unclear. The CDR3 contains 13 residues. The ends were cut back, 6 bases at V and 4 bases at J, with 13 bases in the middle. Germline loops: CDR1 SGHRS, CDR2 YFSETQ. The CDR3 coding sequence is TGCGCCAGCACCCACACGGAGGGCTATGGCTACACCTTC. Its translation is CASTHTEGYGYTF. Using reference TRBV5-1 and TRBJ1-2 for the parts outside the CDR3, the full variable domain is KAGVTQTPRYLIKTRGQQVTLSCSPISGHRSVSWYQQTPGQGLQFLFEYFSETQRNKGNFPGRFSGRQFSNSRSEMNVSTLELGDSALYLCASTHTEGYGYTFGSGTRLTVV.

This chain joins TRBV11-3 and TRBJ1-2; D is ambiguous. Germline CDR1 and CDR2: SGHNT and YENEEA. V gave up 5 bases and J gave up 2 bases, with 15 bases separating them. The CDR3 is 15 residues long. The CDR3 DNA sequence: TGTGCCAGCAGCCTAGGGCGTCGAGGGAACTATGGCTACACCTTC. Encoded protein: CASSLGRRGNYGYTF.

For this clonotype: Relative to the germline gene, one junction end is altered; a read error may explain this. This sequence joins TRBV7-2 and TRBJ2-1; unclear D gene. The CDR3 runs 13 residues. The germline CDR1 and CDR2 sequences are SGHTA and FQGNSA. CDR3 sequence: CVSSLNSYNEQFF. The DNA of the CDR3 is TGTGTCAGCAGCTTAAACTCCTACAATGAGCAGTTCTTC.

This rearrangement joins TRBV7-2 to TRBJ2-1; D perhaps matches TRBD2 (5 bases). This CDR3 is built from 14 residues. Germline V CDR1 and CDR2: SGHTA, FQGNSA. Trimming removed 1 base at V and 9 bases at J, with 13 bases between. For the CDR3, the DNA is TGTGCCAGCAGCTTAGTATCACGGGAAGGTGAGCAGTTCTTC. It encodes CASSLVSREGEQFF.

This clonotype was seen a handful of times. The V gene is TRBV12-5, the J gene TRBJ1-1; TRBD1 might be the D (6 bases). CDR1 is LGHNT, CDR2 FRNRAP, per germline. The CDR3 sequence is 13 residues long. Trimming pared 4 bases from V and 8 bases from J, leaving 14 bases between. The CDR3 sequence: CASGSPGDIEAFF. The CDR3, as DNA: TGTGCTAGTGGTTCCCCCGGGGACATCGAAGCTTTCTTT.

The chain uses TRBV20-1 and TRBJ2-7; 9 positions match TRBD1. J was trimmed by 4 bases and V by 2 bases; bases with no gene match: 6. The CDR3 has 14 residues. The germline V gene has CDR1 DFQATT and CDR2 SNEGSKA (reference sequence). The CDR3 nucleotides are TGCAGTGCTAGACCGGGACAGGGTCCGTACGAGCAGTACTTC. Amino acid sequence: CSARPGQGPYEQYF.

The chain's CDR3 is CASRAQGATGELFF. CDR3 nucleotides: TGTGCCAGCAGGGCCCAGGGAGCCACCGGGGAGCTGTTTTTT. This chain connects TRBV7-2 to TRBJ2-2; either TRBD1 or TRBD2 may fit D (5 bases each). The V end was cut by 6 bases, the J end by 4 bases, with 12 bases between. Germline CDR1 reads SGHTA; CDR2 reads FQGNSA. The CDR3 is 14 amino acids.

This clonotype was seen a few times. The chain uses TRBV30 and TRBJ1-1; a weak D match, TRBD1 (6 bases). The CDR3 runs to 14 residues. The germline V gene has CDR1 GTSNPN and CDR2 SVGIG (reference sequence). Trimming removed 2 bases from V and 4 bases from J, with 14 bases in between. The CDR3 DNA reads TGTGCCTGGAGTCGGGGGGGGGCGAGCACTGAAGCTTTCTTT. Translation: CAWSRGGASTEAFF.

V gene TRBV27 combines with J gene TRBJ2-4; either TRBD1 or TRBD2 may supply D (5 bases each). The ends were cut back, 3 bases at V and 5 bases at J, with 20 bases in the middle. CDR1 and CDR2 (germline): MNHEY, SMNVEV (reference sequence). This CDR3 has 17 amino acids. The CDR3 nucleotides read TGTGCCAGCAGTTTGGTAGCAGGGTCCTTCGGGGAAAACATTCAGTACTTC. It specifies CASSLVAGSFGENIQYF.